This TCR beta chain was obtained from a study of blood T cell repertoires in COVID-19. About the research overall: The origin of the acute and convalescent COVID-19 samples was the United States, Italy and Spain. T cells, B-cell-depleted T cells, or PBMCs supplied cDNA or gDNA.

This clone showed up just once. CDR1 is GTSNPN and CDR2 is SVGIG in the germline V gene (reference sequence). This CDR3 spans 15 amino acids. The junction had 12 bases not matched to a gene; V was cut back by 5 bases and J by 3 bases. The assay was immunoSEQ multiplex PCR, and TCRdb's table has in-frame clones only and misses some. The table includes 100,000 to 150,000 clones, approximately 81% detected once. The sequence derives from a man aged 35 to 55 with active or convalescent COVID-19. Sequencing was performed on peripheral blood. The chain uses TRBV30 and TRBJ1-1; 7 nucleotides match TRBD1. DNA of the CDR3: TGTGCCTGGTCGGGACAGATGCGATTGGACACTGAAGCTTTCTTT. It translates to CAWSGQMRLDTEAFF. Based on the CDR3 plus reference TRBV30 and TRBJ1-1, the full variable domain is SQTIHQWPATLVQPVGSPLSLECTVEGTSNPNLYWYRQAAGRGLQLLFYSVGIGQISSEVPQNLSASRPQDRQFILSSKKLLLSDSGFYLCAWSGQMRLDTEAFFGQGTRLTVV.